This T cell receptor beta chain was sequenced for a study of blood T cells in healthy people across ages. Study-level findings and limits: Lack of knowledge of donor CMV status possibly confounded expanded clonotype changes. It was held that the diversity estimates obtained from one million T cells were underestimates.

Primers used in a second PCR of about 6 to 12 cycles were a sample-barcoded 5' primer and a J-beta primer mix. The study obtained at least 3 million CDR3-containing paired-end reads from every sample. TCRdb redid the calling of the 5' RACE reads with MiXCR, one entry per CDR3 protein. The table lists roughly 800,000 distinct CDR3 sequences, 55% to 70% of them singletons. The trim removed 4 bases at V and 4 bases at J, leaving 9 bases unmatched. Per the germline V gene, CDR1 is LGHDT and CDR2 is YNNKEL (reference sequence). The CDR3 totals 15 residues. Points on this clonotype: Antigen specificity is unknown.

The gene calls are TRBV3-1 and TRBJ1-2; 7 nucleotides align to TRBD1. This receptor was taken from a man aged 30-40 years in good health. Input material: blood. CDR3 in DNA: TGTGCCAGCAGCCCAAAATCCGGGACAGTCTATGGCTACACCTTC. Amino acids: CASSPKSGTVYGYTF.